This T cell receptor (beta chain) is drawn from a study of blood T cells in healthy people across ages. Primers used in a second PCR of roughly 6 to 11 cycles were a sample-barcoded 5' primer and a J-beta primer mix. TCRdb itself ran the 5' RACE reads through MiXCR, one entry per CDR3 protein. The data hold fewer than 750,000 distinct CDR3 sequences, with roughly 43% observed a single time. V shed 3 bases, J shed 0 bases, and the junction held 7 bases outside the gene matches. The CDR3 is 15 residues long. CDR1 DFQATT and CDR2 SNEGSKA come from the germline V gene (reference sequence). The rearrangement uses TRBV20-1 and TRBJ2-7; 8 bases line up with TRBD1. The sequenced sample was blood. The source is a man older than 75 in good health. The CDR3 spells CSARSGQASSYEQYF. The CDR3 coding sequence is TGCAGTGCTAGGTCGGGACAGGCAAGCTCCTACGAGCAGTACTTC.